This TCR beta chain was found in a study of T cells in Graves' hyperthyroidism and ophthalmopathy. Germline V gene data show CDR1 as MDHEN and CDR2 as SYDVKM. This CDR3 is 12 amino acids long. Regions amplified from RNA transcripts were the TCR beta CDR3 regions. With the HTBI primer set, the TCR CDR3 went through a first round of RT-PCR. TCRdb ran MiXCR on the multiplex PCR reads and lists one entry per CDR3 protein. The sample records 300,000 to 450,000 distinct CDR3 sequences, about 15% being singletons. This clonotype was counted at least ten times. The chain is built from TRBV28 and TRBJ1-1, with D possibly matching TRBD1 (5 bases). Source material: blood. This TCR was sampled from a woman aged 25 to 45 with Graves' ophthalmopathy. In DNA, the CDR3 is TGTGCGTCACTCTATTCAGCGGGGCCGCCTTTCTTT. Amino acid sequence: CASLYSAGPPFF.